This entry describes one T cell receptor beta chain. No cognate antigen has been identified for it. No per-base quality is available; no much larger clone lies one base away. The sample is drawn from a study of cytomegalovirus exposure and HLA in healthy donors (dated by TCRdb to about 2017). With respect to the entire study: An earlier analysis of several hundred of the donors reported under 300 Gb of sequence data and 117 million unique TCR beta sequences obtained from about 179 million T cells. A few DR-DQ haplotypes were treated as single units for association and clustering because of strong linkage in the cohort. Donor age, sex, ethnicity and CMV serostatus were compiled together with the repertoire data. The later analysis used no new phenotypic data to find candidate immune exposures, relying instead on TCR beta sequences and their occurrence across donors. HLA typing covered class I and class II loci at four-digit resolution. Every repertoire in the discovery cohort had been generated on one and the same sequencing platform. The study was designed to test whether signatures of past pathogen exposure could be identified by cataloging public T cell receptors. In an earlier analysis of a few hundred of the donors, high-throughput TCR beta sequencing was used to judge whether each TCR beta V gene segment behaved as functional or pseudogenic. The number of donors typed differed by locus, with 629-630 for A, B, C, DRB1 and DQB1, more than 500 for DQA1, over 600 for DPA1, and some 440 for DPB1. Across 300 to 400 genotyped donors of the cohort, an average of approximately 200,000 unique TCR beta nucleotide sequences per donor were sequenced, and 15% to 20% of those sequences were non-productive. To study patterns of TCR occurrence, a later analysis re-analyzed previously published TCR beta repertoires from 650 to 750 donors and added high-resolution HLA genotyping. The T cell repertoires of several hundred subjects were profiled by immunosequencing and related to cytomegalovirus serostatus. An early release that covered some 630 HLA-typed donors contained approximately 300 gigabases of sequencing data and around 85 million unique TCR sequences. Of the approximately 400 genotyped donors, about 80% fell in the genetic ancestry cluster associated with self-reported Caucasian donors. A separate validation cohort of some 130 different subjects was used in addition to the approximately 670-subject first cohort. Genome-wide SNP genotypes for about 65% of the roughly 670 donors were used in a later genetic analysis, which treated that subset as a discovery cohort. High-throughput TCR immunosequencing, statistical association of individual TCRs with disease status, and machine learning were combined to predict cytomegalovirus infection status. Points the paper makes about the study in general: The authors suggested that the approach could potentially be generalized to other disease states and immunological phenotypes. According to a later analysis, parvovirus B19, influenza, CMV and Epstein-Barr virus appeared linked to several top co-occurrence clusters. A further reported finding was that TCR beta sequences accurately predicted the HLA-A and HLA-B alleles for most subjects in the first cohort. The presence/absence analyses assumed that sequencing depth was roughly uniform across donors, and that assumption may not be true. HLA typing was unavailable for some donors at each locus, so association tests used only the typed subset. Linkage disequilibrium might explain the correlated functional status among segregating V segments, but an unknown experimental factor could not be ruled out. In a later analysis, most CMV-associated TCR beta chains were found to appear HLA-restricted, with HLA associations seemingly driven largely by CMV exposure. Most TCR sequences were observed very rarely across donors, whereas some public TCRs were present in many individuals. CMV serostatus was the only immune exposure information available for the cohort. According to a later genetic analysis, donors in an Asian-associated ancestry cluster had fewer N-insertions in productive TCRs than the approximately 650-donor mean. A later genetic analysis associated a missense DCLRE1C variant with V-gene and J-gene trimming of TCR beta chains, and an independent cohort replicated the association. In vitro tests confirmed that a few of the cytomegalovirus-associated TCR beta chains recognize cytomegalovirus antigens. In a later analysis, HLA-associated TCR beta chains were found to be more clonally expanded and to have lower generation probabilities than equally common non-associated chains. A total of about 180 TCR beta chains were listed by the study as associated with cytomegalovirus. The classifier was reported to diagnose cytomegalovirus status with high specificity and sensitivity in both the original cohort and the validation cohort. A later analysis associated some 17,000 TCR beta sequences with specific HLA alleles at a false discovery rate of 0.05. Assigning TCR associations to individual alleles was difficult when HLA alleles, especially DR and DQ, strongly co-occurred. The sequencing pipeline was judged likely to have produced a cluster of highly shared sequence variants as a technical artifact. In an earlier analysis of about 550 of the donors, most TCR beta V segments were observed in productive rearrangements about 87% or about 30% of the time, broadly matching IMGT annotations. The cohort was sequenced for TCR beta chains only, and without alpha or paired-chain data the features that could be detected were limited. Because counts were too low, around 17 rarely observed V segments, including chromosome 9 orphons, were left out of the earlier analysis of approximately 500 of the donors. In a later analysis, TCR association rates were found to vary across HLA loci, with the most associated TCRs seen for DRB1 alleles and the fewest for HLA-C alleles. The 87-base-pair reads could not distinguish some IMGT-functional V segments, including TRBV6-2 and TRBV6-3, so those segments were excluded.

From the cysteine through the phenylalanine, the CDR3 covers 15 amino acids. The DNA shown is the 45-base CDR3, in frame from base 1. V and J lose 3 bases and 9 bases, and a span of 19 bases separates them. The germline V gene gives CDR1 as SGDLS and CDR2 as YYNGEE. The cohort comprised around 690 healthy bone marrow donors. At the time of sampling, all cohort members were nominally healthy, though unrecorded immune exposures were likely present. The donor was CMV seronegative and belonged to the group of 320 or so seronegative cohort members. A peripheral blood sample was collected from each donor, and TCR beta sequencing was performed on peripheral blood mononuclear cells. The Qiagen DNeasy Blood Extraction Kit was used to extract genomic DNA from the blood cell samples. To prepare the library, the immunoSEQ multiplex PCR assay was applied. The multiplex PCR relied on a mix of 60 forward primers for TCR Vbeta segments and 13 reverse primers for TCR Jbeta segments. The CDR3 region of rearranged TCR beta genes was amplified from genomic DNA with a multiplex PCR assay. The Illumina HiSeq System was used to sequence the amplified TCR beta libraries as 87-base-pair reads. Processing in the source paper ran as follows. A later analysis counted about 80 million unique TCR beta chains across the 670 or so repertoires, and roughly 11 million of these chains were shared by at least two donors. Raw reads were error-corrected and collapsed into unique sequences by a nearest-neighbor algorithm in which closely related sequences were merged to remove PCR and sequencing errors. Alignment of CDR3 sequences to IMGT reference sequences was used to assign V, D and J gene segments. For a sequence to be retained, at least a six-nucleotide match to both a V gene segment and a J gene segment was required. A rearrangement counted as productive if the CDR3 had no stop codons and remained in frame with V and J, and every other rearrangement counted as non-productive. CDR3 was defined according to IMGT convention as the region running from the second conserved V-encoded cysteine to the conserved J-encoded phenylalanine. Sequences without an unambiguous match to a single V gene segment were excluded from the earlier analysis of approximately 600 of the donors. In an earlier analysis of 450 to 750 of the donors, a V segment was called functional when productive rearrangements were above 56.7%, and segregating when the standard deviation between donors exceeded 5%. To diagnose cytomegalovirus status from the catalog of TCR beta chain sequences, a statistical classification framework was built. V and J gene assignment, in a later analysis, came from comparing TCR nucleotide sequences with IMGT/GENE-DB human TR gene sequences. Using the TCRdist pipeline, a later analysis assigned CDR3 sequences along with most-parsimonious VDJ recombination scenarios. In a later analysis, every TCR beta chain was defined by the combination of its CDR3 amino acid sequence and its V-gene family, and reads without a unique V-gene family were dropped. To address suspected cross-contamination and a sequencing artifact, a later analysis removed roughly 580 highly shared, low-generation-probability nucleotide sequences. A later analysis calculated a clonal expansion index for each public chain from normalized within-repertoire ranks of inferred template counts. In a later analysis, generation probabilities were computed with a VDJ recombination model fitted to out-of-frame rearrangements, and the resulting probabilities were checked against IGoR. In a later analysis, hypergeometric tests were used to score TCR-TCR, TCR-HLA and TCR-CMV co-occurrence, with a repertoire-size bias correction applied to TCR pairs. A later analysis estimated false discovery rates by permuting HLA or CMV assignments 20 times. In a later analysis, co-occurring TCRs were grouped using DBSCAN, with TCRdist sequence similarity added in when clustering inside HLA-allele-positive subsets. Repertoires with fewer than 30,000 or more than 120,000 public chains, plus five repertoires with anomalous nucleotide sharing, were excluded from co-occurrence clustering. In TCRdb, the immuneACCESS table is reduced to in-frame sequences with V and J assigned. These tables do not hold every clone; where another copy was compared, an unresolved V gene accounts for under half, and the others remain unexplained. Clonal size and the V and J genes are those of that table, whereas D and trimming came from the DNA. The sample table lists 110,000 or so clones, 80% to 90% of them with a count of one. About 1.7% of the sample is in the top ten clones.

This receptor was obtained from a man aged 35 to 55 in good health and CMV-seronegative. The sequence is built from TRBV9 and TRBJ2-1; the D gene is possibly TRBD2, with 7 bases matching. Sequenced input: PBMCs. The bases read TGTGCCAGCAGCGGGGGGAGCGCGGGGGCGGGTGAGCAGTTCTTC. Translated, this is CASSGGSAGAGEQFF.